These 18 T cell receptor beta chains came from one sample sequenced in a study of CD8 T cells in Susac syndrome. Random hexamers were used to reverse transcribe an amount of roughly 0.45 to 1 ug RNA. A single record per CDR3 protein comes from TCRdb applying MiXCR to the immunoSEQ multiplex PCR reads. The data show under 200,000 distinct CDR3 sequences, with approximately 96% seen just once and 0.15% to 0.2% held by the top ten. The sequenced sample consisted of CD8+ T cells from PBMCs. All receptors come from a human donor with multiple sclerosis.

The chain uses TRBV4-1 and TRBJ2-1; D possibly corresponds to TRBD2 (6 bases). CDR3 length: 17 residues. The V end lost 6 bases, the J end lost 4 bases, and 22 bases lay between the germline ends. CDR1 and CDR2 (germline): MGHRA, YSYEKL. CDR3 amino acids: CASSPRLVAELYNEQFF. Here the CDR3 DNA reads TGCGCCAGCAGTCCGAGGTTGGTAGCGGAGTTATACAATGAGCAGTTCTTC.

The chain carries TRBV5-6 and TRBJ2-3; D is undetermined. Germline lookup yields CDR1 SGHDT and CDR2 YYEEEE. V shed 0 bases and J shed 2 bases, with 10 bases lying between them. CDR3 length equals 15 residues. The CDR3 reads CASSLGVGFTDTQYF. The CDR3 coding sequence is TGTGCCAGCAGCTTGGGTGTTGGGTTCACAGATACGCAGTATTTT.

The genes are TRBV20-1 and TRBJ2-1, with TRBD2 as a possible D gene (6 bases). Per germline, CDR1 DFQATT and CDR2 SNEGSKA (reference sequence). CDR3 length: 16 amino acids. Trimming removed 0 bases from V and 5 bases from J, with 17 bases in between. CDR3 region: CSARDSAGWKNNEQFF. CDR3 DNA sequence: TGCAGTGCTAGAGATTCCGCGGGGTGGAAAAACAATGAGCAGTTCTTC.

This clonotype was seen only once. V gene TRBV9 combines with J gene TRBJ1-2; D not resolved. CDR3 size: 15 residues. The germline gives CDR1 SGDLS, CDR2 YYNGEE. V lost 0 bases and J 8 bases, leaving 17 bases between the germline ends. The CDR3 DNA sequence: TGTGCCAGCAGCGTAGCTGAAGGGTTGGGTCGGGGCTACACCTTC. Protein: CASSVAEGLGRGYTF.

This clonotype is a singleton in its sample. The chain couples TRBV20-1 to TRBJ2-2; unclear D gene. V was trimmed by 0 bases and J by 2 bases, leaving 10 bases between them. The germline V gene has CDR1 DFQATT and CDR2 SNEGSKA (reference sequence). CDR3 length: 15 residues. Here the CDR3 reads CSARDVGSNTGELFF. CDR3 sequence (DNA): TGCAGTGCTAGAGATGTGGGCAGTAACACCGGGGAGCTGTTTTTT.

The genes are TRBV29-1 and TRBJ1-2; 10 bases line up with TRBD1. V shed 5 bases and J 6 bases; nucleotides not matched to a gene: 3. CDR1 and CDR2 (germline): SQVTM, ANQGSEA. CDR3 size: 12 residues. The CDR3 DNA reads TGCAGCGTTCCCGGGACAGGGGATGGCTACACCTTC. This translates into CSVPGTGDGYTF.

This chain joins TRBV3-1 and TRBJ2-7, with 7 positions matching TRBD2. The germline gives CDR1 LGHDT, CDR2 YNNKEL (reference sequence). The trim removed 5 bases at V and 6 bases at J, leaving 16 bases unmatched. CDR3 size: 16 residues. The CDR3 DNA is TGTGCCAGCAGCGCCTTTATCTGGGCGGGAGAGGGCGAGCAGTACTTC. Protein sequence: CASSAFIWAGEGEQYF.

In DNA form, the CDR3 reads TGTGCCAGCAGTTTAAAGGGCCATGAGCAGTTCTTC. Translated: CASSLKGHEQFF. The chain is built from TRBV27 and TRBJ2-1; D is undetermined. V was clipped by 2 bases and J by 8 bases, with 7 bases between them. There are 12 residues in the CDR3. Germline lookup yields CDR1 MNHEY and CDR2 SMNVEV (reference sequence).

This clonotype was observed a few times. This chain uses TRBV7-9 with TRBJ1-2; D is uncertain. V lost 1 base and J 1 base, leaving 1 base between the germline ends. The germline gives CDR1 SEHNR, CDR2 FQNEAQ (reference sequence). This CDR3 has 12 residues. DNA for the CDR3: TGTGCCAGCAGCTTAGTTAACTATGGCTACACCTTC. It encodes CASSLVNYGYTF.

The chain uses TRBV7-3 and TRBJ2-1; the D gene is possibly TRBD1 (6 bases). CDR1 and CDR2 (germline): SGHTA, FQGTGA. The CDR3 sequence is 13 residues long. V was clipped by 5 bases and J by 7 bases, with 12 bases between them. The CDR3 loop is CASSLSQGNEQFF. The CDR3 DNA sequence: TGTGCCAGCAGCCTATCACAGGGAAATGAGCAGTTCTTC.

The chain couples TRBV12-3 or TRBV12-4 to TRBJ1-1; D remains unclear. CDR3 size: 14 residues. Trimming removed 5 bases at V and 0 bases at J, with 10 bases between. The CDR3 is CASSPDTVNTEAFF. The CDR3 DNA reads as TGTGCCAGCAGTCCCGACACCGTGAACACTGAAGCTTTCTTT.

This rearrangement joins TRBV15 to TRBJ2-6, with D tentatively TRBD1 or TRBD2 (5 bases each). The V gene lost 1 base and the J gene lost 0 bases, with 22 bases spanning the gap. The CDR3 consists of 21 residues. The germline gives CDR1 LNHNV, CDR2 YYDKDF (reference sequence). The CDR3, as DNA: TGTGCCACCAGCAGAGCGGGGACCCAGACGGCGGCAACCTCTGGGGCCAACGTCCTGACTTTC. Amino acid sequence: CATSRAGTQTAATSGANVLTF.

This clonotype was seen only once. The gene calls are TRBV6-2 or TRBV6-3 and TRBJ2-2, with D uncertain. Trimming stripped 8 bases from V and 7 bases from J, with 17 bases between. The CDR3 totals 14 residues. Germline loops: CDR1 MNHEY, CDR2 SVGEGT. CDR3: CASSPSGPVGELFF. The CDR3 region has the DNA TGTGCCAGCTCTCCATCAGGTCCCGTCGGGGAGCTGTTTTTT.

The chain recombines TRBV11-2 with TRBJ2-7; D not certain. V dropped 3 bases and J dropped 6 bases, with 15 bases sitting between them. This CDR3 comprises 14 residues. In germline, CDR1 is SGHAT, CDR2 FQNNGV. CDR3 amino acids: CASSFFSSGSEQYF. CDR3 bases: TGTGCCAGCAGCTTCTTCTCCTCCGGCAGCGAGCAGTACTTC.

This chain joins TRBV27 and TRBJ1-1; D is perhaps TRBD1 (6 bases). Germline CDR1 reads MNHEY; CDR2 reads SMNVEV (reference sequence). V shed 3 bases and J shed 6 bases, with 20 bases lying between them. This CDR3 comprises 16 residues. CDR3 DNA sequence: TGTGCCAGCAGTTTGACGAAAACTCAGGGGCCCCCTGAAGCTTTCTTT. Protein: CASSLTKTQGPPEAFF.

V usage is TRBV9 and J usage is TRBJ1-2, with D tentatively TRBD1 (6 bases). Trimming pared 4 bases from V and 8 bases from J, leaving 21 bases between. CDR3 length equals 15 residues. Germline CDR1 SGDLS, CDR2 YYNGEE. CDR3 in amino acids: CASSLRTAFLGGYTF. In DNA form, the CDR3 reads TGTGCCAGCAGCCTTCGGACAGCTTTTCTTGGAGGCTACACCTTC.

Here the CDR3 reads CASTFDYDYEQYF. CDR3 sequence (DNA): TGTGCCAGCACCTTTGACTACGACTACGAGCAGTACTTC. The V gene is TRBV6-6, the J gene TRBJ2-7; the D gene is possibly TRBD2 (5 bases). Deletions cut 7 bases from V and 3 bases from J, with 13 bases between. Germline V gene lookup returns CDR1 MNHNY and CDR2 SVGAGI (reference sequence). The CDR3 runs 13 residues.

The CDR3: CASSGSYNSPLHF. CDR3 sequence (DNA): TGTGCCAGCTCGGGGAGTTATAATTCACCCCTCCACTTT. The genes are TRBV27 and TRBJ1-6; D ambiguous. The CDR3 spans 13 residues. Germline CDR1 is MNHEY and CDR2 is SMNVEV (reference sequence). V lost 8 bases, J lost 4 bases, and 9 bases lay in between.